This T cell receptor beta chain was obtained from a study of T cell responses to AZD1222 COVID-19 vaccine listed by TCRdb under 2021. For the study in its entirety: AZD1222 recipients given second doses at about 4 weeks or at about 12 weeks were pooled, since spike-specific TCR depth and breadth were not found to differ between the two schedules. A total of 240 or so trial participants underwent TCR sequencing, of whom some 200 had received two doses of AZD1222 and about 26 had received two doses of the MenACWY control vaccine. Trial participants were enrolled by age into subgroups of 18-55, 56-69 and 70-plus years, and around 140, 26 and 57 TCR-sequenced participants, respectively, were included in these subgroups.

Worth noting for this clone: No antigen is known for it. Within one base of it there is no much larger clone, and no base qualities were kept.

The CDR3 regions of human TCRbeta chains were subjected to immunosequencing. In the authors' own workflow: Repertoire TCRs were checked for matches against a reference library of SARS-CoV-2-specific TCRs that had been generated using the MIRA antigen-specificity platform. Breadth meant the fraction of unique TCRs that were SARS-CoV-2-associated, whereas depth meant the fraction of total T cells that were SARS-CoV-2-associated. Each spike-specific TCR was assigned to its reactive spike region and to a CD4 or CD8 class using the MIRA data. Log10-transformed breadth and depth values were compared by one-way ANOVA with Sidak's multiple comparisons tests. TCRdb stores this immuneACCESS table with in-frame sequences only. Part of the clones is absent; in the studies checked, under half of the shortfall reflects unresolved V genes, and no reason is known for the rest. V and J calls and clone size are those listed in that table; D and trimming were worked out from the DNA. Recorded for this sample are 83,000 or so clones; roughly 83% of them occurred a single time. 8.7% of the sample comes from the top ten.

This specimen's time point label, interpreted: baseline before first vaccination. Vaccinee samples were obtained from the UK trials COV001 and COV002, which included a single-blind randomized controlled phase 2/3 trial of AZD1222 (ChAdOx1 nCoV-19) in healthy adults. Trial participant PBMC samples were collected at day 0 and day 28 after the second dose for TCRbeta chain sequencing. Germline trimming amounts to 0 bases on V and 9 bases on J, with 7 as the count of junction bases outside the gene matches. The cysteine opens and the phenylalanine closes a CDR3 of 16 amino acids. CDR3 DNA only is kept here, 48 bases in frame from base 1. From the germline V gene, CDR1 is MNHEY and CDR2 is SVGAGI. Findings and caveats that apply to the study as a whole: The 56-69-year group was small, and its depth increase did not reach significance, likely because of low power. CD4 TCRs associated with the vaccine covered the entire spike protein, and the dominant responses were in regions 160-218 and 743-854. Participants were mostly white British and included more females than males, and it was suggested by the authors that clonal diversity may have been underestimated. Because no day 14 peak-response samples were available, repertoires were characterized only after the peak T cell response. Reportedly, almost half of the unique spike-specific TCRs recognized epitopes lying outside the regions that are mutated in the B.1.351 and B.1.1.7 variants. After two AZD1222 doses, spike-specific TCR breadth and depth were significantly higher than at day 0 and than in MenACWY recipients. Only 5 to 7 AZD1222 recipients were SARS-CoV-2 seropositive at baseline, limiting conclusions about previously exposed vaccinees.

The chain is encoded by TRBV6-5 joined to TRBJ1-6, with 8 bases matching TRBD1. This sequence was found in an adult in good health. Sequenced here: peripheral blood, sampled on day 0 of AZD1222 vaccination. The DNA sequence is as follows: TGTGCCAGCAGTTACTCGTTGAGACAGGGGAGTTCACCCCTCCACTTT. Translated, it reads CASSYSLRQGSSPLHF.